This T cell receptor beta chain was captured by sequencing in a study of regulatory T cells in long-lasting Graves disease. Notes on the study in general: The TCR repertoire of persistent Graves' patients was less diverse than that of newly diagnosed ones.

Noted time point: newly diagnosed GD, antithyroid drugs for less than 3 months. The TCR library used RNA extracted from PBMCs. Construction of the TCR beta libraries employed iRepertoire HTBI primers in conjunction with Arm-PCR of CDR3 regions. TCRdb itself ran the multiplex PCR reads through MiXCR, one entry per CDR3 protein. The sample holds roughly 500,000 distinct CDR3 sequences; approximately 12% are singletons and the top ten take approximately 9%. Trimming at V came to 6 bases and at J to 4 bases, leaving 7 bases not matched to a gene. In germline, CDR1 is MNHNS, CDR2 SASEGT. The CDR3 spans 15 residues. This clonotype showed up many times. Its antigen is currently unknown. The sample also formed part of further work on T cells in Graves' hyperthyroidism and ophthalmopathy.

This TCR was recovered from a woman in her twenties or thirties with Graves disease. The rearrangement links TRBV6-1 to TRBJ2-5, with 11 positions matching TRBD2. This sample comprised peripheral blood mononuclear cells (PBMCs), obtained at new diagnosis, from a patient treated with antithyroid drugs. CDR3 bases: TGTGCCAGCAGCTTCCCCGGACTAGCGGGAGAGACCCAGTACTTC. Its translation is CASSFPGLAGETQYF.